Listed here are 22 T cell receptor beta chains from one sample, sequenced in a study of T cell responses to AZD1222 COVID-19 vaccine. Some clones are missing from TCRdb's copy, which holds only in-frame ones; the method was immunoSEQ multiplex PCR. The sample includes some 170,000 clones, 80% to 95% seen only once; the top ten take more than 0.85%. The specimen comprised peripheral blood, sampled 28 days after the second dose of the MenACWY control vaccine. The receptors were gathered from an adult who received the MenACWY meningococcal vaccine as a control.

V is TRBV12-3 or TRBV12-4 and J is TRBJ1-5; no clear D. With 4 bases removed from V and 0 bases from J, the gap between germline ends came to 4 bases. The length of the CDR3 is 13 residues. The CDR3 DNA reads TGTGCCAGCAGTTCAGATAGCAATCAGCCCCAGCATTTT. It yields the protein CASSSDSNQPQHF.

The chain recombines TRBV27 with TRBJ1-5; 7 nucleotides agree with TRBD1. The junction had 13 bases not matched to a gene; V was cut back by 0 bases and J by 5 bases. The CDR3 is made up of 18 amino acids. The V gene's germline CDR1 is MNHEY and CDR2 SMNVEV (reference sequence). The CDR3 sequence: CASSLSARWGTEDQPQHF. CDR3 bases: TGTGCCAGCAGTTTATCTGCGCGGTGGGGGACAGAAGATCAGCCCCAGCATTTT.

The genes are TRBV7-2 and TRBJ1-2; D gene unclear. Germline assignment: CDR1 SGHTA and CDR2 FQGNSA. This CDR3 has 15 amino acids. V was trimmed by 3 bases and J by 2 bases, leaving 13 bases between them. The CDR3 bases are TGTGCCAGCAGCTTTAGCGGCCCCGGGAACTATGGCTACACCTTC. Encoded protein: CASSFSGPGNYGYTF.

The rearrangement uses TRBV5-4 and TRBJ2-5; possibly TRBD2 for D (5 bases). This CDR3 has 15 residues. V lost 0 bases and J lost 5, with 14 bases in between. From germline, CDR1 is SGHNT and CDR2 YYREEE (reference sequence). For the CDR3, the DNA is TGTGCCAGCAGCTTGGTTCCCACTAGAGAGGAGACCCAGTACTTC. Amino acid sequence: CASSLVPTREETQYF.

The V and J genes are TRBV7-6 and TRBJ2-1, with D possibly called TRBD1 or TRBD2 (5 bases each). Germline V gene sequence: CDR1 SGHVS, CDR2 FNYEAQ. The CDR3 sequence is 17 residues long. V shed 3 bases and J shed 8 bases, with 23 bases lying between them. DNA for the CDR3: TGTGCCAGCAGCTTGGCCGGGACCTCAAGCGGACGGGATGAGCAGTTCTTC. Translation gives CASSLAGTSSGRDEQFF.

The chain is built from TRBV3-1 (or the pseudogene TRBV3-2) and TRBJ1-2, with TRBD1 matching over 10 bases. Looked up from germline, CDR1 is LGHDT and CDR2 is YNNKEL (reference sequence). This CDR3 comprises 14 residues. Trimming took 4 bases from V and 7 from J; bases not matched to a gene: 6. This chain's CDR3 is CASSPGQGLTGYTF. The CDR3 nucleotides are TGTGCCAGCAGCCCGGGACAGGGGTTAACTGGCTACACCTTC.

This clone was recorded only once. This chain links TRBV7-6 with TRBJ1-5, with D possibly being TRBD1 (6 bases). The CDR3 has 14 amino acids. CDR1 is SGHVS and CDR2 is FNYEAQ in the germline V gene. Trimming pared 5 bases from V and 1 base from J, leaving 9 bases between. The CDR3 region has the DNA TGTGCCAGCAGCGCCAGGGGAAGCAATCAGCCCCAGCATTTT. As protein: CASSARGSNQPQHF.

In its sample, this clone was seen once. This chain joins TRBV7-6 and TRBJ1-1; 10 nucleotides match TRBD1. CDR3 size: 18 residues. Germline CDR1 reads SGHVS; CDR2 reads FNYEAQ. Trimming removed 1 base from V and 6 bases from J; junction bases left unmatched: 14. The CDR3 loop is CASSLEGDRGPWGSEAFF. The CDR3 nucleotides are TGTGCCAGCAGCTTAGAAGGAGACAGGGGGCCCTGGGGCTCTGAAGCTTTCTTT.

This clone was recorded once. CDR3 DNA sequence: TGTGCCAGCAGCCGGGACCCAACAAGCGGTGAGCAGTTCTTC. Protein: CASSRDPTSGEQFF. J is TRBJ2-1 and V is TRBV5-4; tentatively, D is TRBD1 or TRBD2 (5 bases each). Deletions cut 4 bases from V and 9 bases from J, with 17 bases between. This CDR3 region has 14 residues. CDR1 and CDR2 (germline): SGHNT, YYREEE (reference sequence).

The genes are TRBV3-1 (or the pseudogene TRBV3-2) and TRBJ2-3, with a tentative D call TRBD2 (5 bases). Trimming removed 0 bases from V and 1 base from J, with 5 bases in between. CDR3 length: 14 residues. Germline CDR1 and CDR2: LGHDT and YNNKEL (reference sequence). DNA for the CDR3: TGTGCCAGCAGCCAAGAGCGGGGCACAGATACGCAGTATTTT. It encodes CASSQERGTDTQYF.

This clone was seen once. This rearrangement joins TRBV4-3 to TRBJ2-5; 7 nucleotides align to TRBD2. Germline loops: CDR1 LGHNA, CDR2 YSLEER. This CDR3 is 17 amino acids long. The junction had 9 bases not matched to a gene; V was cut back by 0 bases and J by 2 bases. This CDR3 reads CASSQDPSGGDQETQYF. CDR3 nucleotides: TGCGCCAGCAGCCAAGACCCCTCGGGGGGTGATCAAGAGACCCAGTACTTC.

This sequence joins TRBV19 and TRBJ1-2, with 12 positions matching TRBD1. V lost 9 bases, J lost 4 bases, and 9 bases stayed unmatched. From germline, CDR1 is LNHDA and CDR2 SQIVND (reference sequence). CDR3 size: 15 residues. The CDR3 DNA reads TGTGCCAGCACCGGGACAGGGGGCGCGATCTATGGCTACACCTTC. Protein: CASTGTGGAIYGYTF.

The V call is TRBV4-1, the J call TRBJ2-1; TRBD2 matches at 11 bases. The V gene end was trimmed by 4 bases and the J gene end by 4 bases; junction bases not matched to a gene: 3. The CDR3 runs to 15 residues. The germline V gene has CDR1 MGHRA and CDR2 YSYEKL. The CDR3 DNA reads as TGCGCCAGCAGCCCACTAGCGGGGGAATACAATGAGCAGTTCTTC. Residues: CASSPLAGEYNEQFF.

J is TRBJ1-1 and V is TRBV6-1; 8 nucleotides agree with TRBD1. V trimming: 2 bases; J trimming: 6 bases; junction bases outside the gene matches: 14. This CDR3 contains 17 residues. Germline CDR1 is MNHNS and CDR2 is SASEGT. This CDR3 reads CASSESGRKTGAPEAFF. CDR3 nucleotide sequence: TGTGCCAGCAGTGAATCGGGGCGAAAGACAGGGGCCCCTGAAGCTTTCTTT.

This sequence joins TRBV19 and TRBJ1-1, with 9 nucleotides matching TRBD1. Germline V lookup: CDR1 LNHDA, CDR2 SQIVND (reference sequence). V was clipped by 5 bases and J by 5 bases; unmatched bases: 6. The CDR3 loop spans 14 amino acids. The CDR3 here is CASSRTGVSTEAFF. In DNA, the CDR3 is TGTGCCAGTAGTCGGACAGGGGTATCGACTGAAGCTTTCTTT.

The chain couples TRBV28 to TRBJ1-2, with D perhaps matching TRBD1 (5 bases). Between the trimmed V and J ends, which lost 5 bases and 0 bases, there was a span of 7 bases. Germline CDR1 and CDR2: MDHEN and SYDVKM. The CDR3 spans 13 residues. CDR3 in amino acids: CASSGGANYGYTF. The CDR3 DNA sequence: TGTGCCAGCAGTGGGGGAGCTAACTATGGCTACACCTTC.

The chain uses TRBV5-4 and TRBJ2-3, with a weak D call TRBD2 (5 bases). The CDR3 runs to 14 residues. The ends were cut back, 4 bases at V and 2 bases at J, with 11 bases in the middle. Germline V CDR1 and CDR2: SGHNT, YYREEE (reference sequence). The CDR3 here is CASSKGLYTDTQYF. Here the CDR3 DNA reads TGTGCCAGCAGCAAAGGACTGTACACAGATACGCAGTATTTT.

CDR3 loop: CASSAFSHRDREDYTF. Written as DNA, the CDR3 is TGCGCCAGCAGCGCATTCTCGCACCGGGACAGGGAGGACTACACCTTC. The V and J genes are TRBV4-1 and TRBJ1-2; TRBD1 aligns across 9 bases. This CDR3 comprises 16 residues. V gave up 5 bases and J gave up 10 bases; unmatched junction bases: 17. Germline V lookup: CDR1 MGHRA, CDR2 YSYEKL.

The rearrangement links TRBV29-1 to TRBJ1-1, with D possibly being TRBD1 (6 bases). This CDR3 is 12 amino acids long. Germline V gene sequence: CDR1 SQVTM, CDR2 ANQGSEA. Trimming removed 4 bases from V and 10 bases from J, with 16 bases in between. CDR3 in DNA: TGCAGCGTTGTGAAGGGGGAGCGGGTAGCTTTCTTT. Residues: CSVVKGERVAFF.

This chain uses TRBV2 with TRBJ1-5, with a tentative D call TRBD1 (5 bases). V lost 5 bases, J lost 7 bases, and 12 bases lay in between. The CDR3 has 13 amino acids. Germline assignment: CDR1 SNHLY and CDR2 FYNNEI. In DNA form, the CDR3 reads TGTGCCAGCAGTCCCCGTGAGGGGCAGCCCCAGCATTTT. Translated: CASSPREGQPQHF.

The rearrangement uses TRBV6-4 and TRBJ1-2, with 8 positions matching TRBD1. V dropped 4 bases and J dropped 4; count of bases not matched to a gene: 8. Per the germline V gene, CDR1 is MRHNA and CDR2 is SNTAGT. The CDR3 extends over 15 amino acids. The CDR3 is CASSGQGSHGYGYTF. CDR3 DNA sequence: TGTGCCAGCAGTGGACAGGGGTCTCATGGCTATGGCTACACCTTC.

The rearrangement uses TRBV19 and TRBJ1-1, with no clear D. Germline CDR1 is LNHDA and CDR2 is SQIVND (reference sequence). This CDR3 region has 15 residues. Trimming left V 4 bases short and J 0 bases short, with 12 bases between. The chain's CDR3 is CASSTNSYLNTEAFF. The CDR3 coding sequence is TGTGCCAGTAGTACGAACAGCTACTTGAACACTGAAGCTTTCTTT.